What follows are 8 T cell receptor beta chains derived from one specimen sequenced in a study of human T cells and chemical hapten exposure. One entry per CDR3 protein, called by TCRdb with MiXCR from the RACE reads. The data hold tens of thousands of distinct CDR3 sequences, with about 9.3% observed a single time. Noted time point: patch test 1, 2 weeks after DPC sensitization. Specified treatment: therapeutic diphenylcyclopropenone sensitization with weekly scalp DPC. The sequenced sample was whole blood, obtained in connection with sensitization to the hapten diphenylcyclopropenone (DPC). These receptor sequences come from a middle-aged woman with alopecia areata. Some clones in this sample may be carry-over from other donors' samples.

This clonotype occurred a few times. As DNA, the CDR3 is TGTGCCAGCAGCTCGGGACAGGAGAACTATGGCTACACCTTC. The encoded protein is CASSSGQENYGYTF. The chain recombines TRBV7-9 with TRBJ1-2; TRBD1 aligns across 8 bases. Germline assignment: CDR1 SEHNR and CDR2 FQNEAQ (reference sequence). The CDR3 length is 14 residues. V was pared by 4 bases and J by 2 bases, with 3 bases of the junction left unmatched.

The chain is built from TRBV3-1 and TRBJ2-3; 8 bases agree with TRBD2. CDR3 length: 15 amino acids. The V gene end was trimmed by 7 bases and the J gene end by 1 base; junction bases not matched to a gene: 7. Germline-derived CDR1 and CDR2 are LGHDT and YNNKEL (reference sequence). Here the CDR3 reads CASMGSGVRTDTQYF. CDR3 DNA: TGTGCCAGCATGGGTAGCGGGGTTCGCACAGATACGCAGTATTTT.

The chain uses TRBV2 and TRBJ2-2; no firm D call. The CDR3 covers 14 residues. Germline V CDR1 and CDR2: SNHLY, FYNNEI. V lost 4 bases, J lost 4 bases, and 10 bases lay in between. The CDR3 DNA is TGTGCCAGCAGTGTAGGTTGGGGCACCGGGGAGCTGTTTTTT. Its protein product is CASSVGWGTGELFF.

Judged by abundance, this clonotype is medium-sized. The CDR3 sequence is CASSPRGLGDTEAFF. CDR3 DNA: TGTGCCAGCAGCCCCAGGGGGCTCGGGGACACTGAAGCTTTCTTT. This chain connects TRBV7-9 to TRBJ1-1, with 8 bases identical to TRBD1. V was pared by 5 bases and J by 3 bases, with 8 bases of the junction left unmatched. Per germline, CDR1 SEHNR and CDR2 FQNEAQ (reference sequence). The CDR3 extends over 15 amino acids.

This clonotype appeared many times. The rearrangement links TRBV28 to TRBJ2-4; TRBD2 aligns across 7 bases. The CDR3 is 14 amino acids. V was clipped by 7 bases and J by 1 base; unmatched bases: 4. Germline V gives CDR1 MDHEN, CDR2 SYDVKM. DNA for the CDR3: TGTGCCAGCACTATGGGGGGGGCCAAAAACATTCAGTACTTC. As protein: CASTMGGAKNIQYF.

The CDR3 bases are TGCAGTGCTAGAGACCCTAGCGGGGGGCTTGGCTCTAGGATAGACGAGCAGTACTTC. Protein: CSARDPSGGLGSRIDEQYF. This rearrangement joins TRBV20-1 to TRBJ2-7; TRBD2 aligns across 11 bases. V lost 0 bases and J lost 5; bases outside the gene matches: 18. This CDR3 spans 19 amino acids. Germline CDR1 reads DFQATT; CDR2 reads SNEGSKA (reference sequence).

This clonotype was picked up many times. CDR3 region: CSARGPAGAPYEQYF. As DNA, the CDR3 is TGCAGTGCTAGAGGCCCAGCGGGGGCACCCTACGAGCAGTACTTC. The rearrangement links TRBV20-1 to TRBJ2-7; 8 positions match TRBD2. This CDR3 region has 15 residues. CDR1 DFQATT and CDR2 SNEGSKA come from the germline V gene (reference sequence). V was clipped by 1 base and J by 2 bases; unmatched bases: 7.

The table lists this clonotype with many counts. This chain connects TRBV6-4 to TRBJ2-1; no reliable D call. The CDR3 is made up of 15 amino acids. Germline values: CDR1 MRHNA, CDR2 SNTAGT. The V and J ends lost 3 bases and 0 bases respectively, with 9 bases between them. CDR3 residues: CASSESLGSYNEQFF. The CDR3 DNA follows: TGTGCCAGCAGTGAGAGCTTAGGCTCCTACAATGAGCAGTTCTTC.